This entry describes one T cell receptor (beta chain). What it binds is not known. With the ViraFEST assay, the study expanded antigen-specific CD4+ T cells using viral peptide pools, then sequenced them. Between days 10 and 11 of culture, CD4+ T cells were separated out. Prior SARS-CoV-2 infection was absent in the vaccine recipients, as shown by negative nucleocapsid antibodies. With roughly 10 ug/ml peptides and roughly 11 IU/ml IL-2, over 1.5 million PBMC per well were cultured. Days 3 and 7 were when half the medium was replaced with IL-2 medium. The data stem from a study of vaccination effects on CD4 cells after COVID-19. General study findings and limits: Clones induced by infection and by vaccine showed marked clonal contraction late after vaccination. Limitations: small convalescent group and missing early post-infection timepoints.

This table comes from immunoSEQ multiplex PCR, and its TCRdb copy is limited to in-frame clones, with some not included. The sample lists tens of thousands of clones; 60% to 80% were seen once. CDR1 and CDR2 (germline): SGHDT, YYEEEE. The CDR3 runs 15 residues. Trimming left V 0 bases short and J 5 bases short, with 14 bases between. This material consisted of CD4+ T cells from PBMCs cultured with HCoV-OC43 spike peptides, taken before COVID-19 vaccination. Subset of the sample: HCoV-OC43 spike overlapping peptide pool stimulation. The sequence derives from a human donor who received a COVID-19 vaccine. The J gene is TRBJ2-5, the V gene TRBV5-6; perhaps D is TRBD1 or TRBD2 (5 bases each). This CDR3 is CASSLDRQWGETQYF. In DNA form, the CDR3 reads TGTGCCAGCAGCTTGGACAGGCAATGGGGGGAGACCCAGTACTTC.